These T cell receptor beta chains were read from a single sample in a study of cytomegalovirus exposure and HLA in healthy donors. Sequencing was performed with immunoSEQ multiplex PCR; in TCRdb, only in-frame clones are kept and a portion is missing. The sample lists approximately 150,000 clones; over 60% were seen once. Sequencing used PBMCs. The receptors come from a man between 35 and 55 years old in good health and CMV-seropositive. CDR3s include the opening cysteine and the closing phenylalanine or tryptophan. A D gene is named only where the DNA matches it firmly. Size tells how often a clone was seen (once, few, many) or the class of an expanded clone, and some rows leave it out.

d_gene: TRBD1
j_gene: TRBJ1-2
len: 12
abundance: .
v_gene: TRBV29-1
CDR3nt: TGCAGCTTCCGCGGGACAGGATATGGCTACACCTTC
CDR3aa: CSFRGTGYGYTF

d_gene: .
j_gene: TRBJ1-3
len: 14
abundance: once
v_gene: TRBV6-1
CDR3nt: TGTGCCAGCAGTGAAACGTGGACAGTAAACACCATATATTTT
CDR3aa: CASSETWTVNTIYF

d_gene: .
j_gene: TRBJ1-2
len: 14
abundance: .
v_gene: TRBV29-1
CDR3nt: TGCAGCGTTGAAGATCCGGACTTACCCTATGGCTACACCTTC
CDR3aa: CSVEDPDLPYGYTF

d_gene: .
j_gene: TRBJ2-1
len: 13
abundance: .
v_gene: TRBV29-1
CDR3nt: TGCAGCGTGGGGGAGGATGGGTACAATGAGCAGTTCTTC
CDR3aa: CSVGEDGYNEQFF

d_gene: TRBD2
j_gene: TRBJ2-4
len: 13
abundance: .
v_gene: TRBV7-2
CDR3nt: TGTGCCAGCAGCCGGACTAGCGTGGGCATTCAGTACTTC
CDR3aa: CASSRTSVGIQYF

d_gene: .
j_gene: TRBJ2-7
len: 13
abundance: .
v_gene: TRBV18
CDR3nt: TGTGCCAGCTCAGGCAAAGGAAAGAGGGAGCAGTACTTC
CDR3aa: CASSGKGKREQYF

d_gene: .
j_gene: TRBJ2-1
len: 13
abundance: .
v_gene: TRBV10-3
CDR3nt: TGTGCCATCAGCCCCGGACTGGTCAATGAGCAGTTCTTC
CDR3aa: CAISPGLVNEQFF

d_gene: TRBD1
j_gene: TRBJ2-1
len: 13
abundance: .
v_gene: TRBV2
CDR3nt: TGTGCCAGCAGGGGGACAGCCTACAATGAGCAGTTCTTC
CDR3aa: CASRGTAYNEQFF

d_gene: .
j_gene: TRBJ2-3
len: 14
abundance: .
v_gene: TRBV7-8
CDR3nt: TGTGCCAGCAGCTCCACACGGCGGGCAGATACGCAGTATTTT
CDR3aa: CASSSTRRADTQYF

d_gene: .
j_gene: TRBJ2-1
len: 15
abundance: .
v_gene: TRBV7-8
CDR3nt: TGTGCCAGCAGCTTATTCCTAGCTCGCCACAATGAGCAGTTCTTC
CDR3aa: CASSLFLARHNEQFF

d_gene: TRBD2
j_gene: TRBJ2-3
len: 15
abundance: .
v_gene: TRBV10-1
CDR3nt: TGCGCCAGCAGTGAGCGTGTATCGGGAGGGAATACGCAGTATTTT
CDR3aa: CASSERVSGGNTQYF

d_gene: .
j_gene: TRBJ2-7
len: 14
abundance: .
v_gene: TRBV5-1
CDR3nt: TGCGCCAGCAGCTTGGTTAGTAGCGGCTACGAGCAGTACTTC
CDR3aa: CASSLVSSGYEQYF

d_gene: .
j_gene: TRBJ1-1
len: 16
abundance: .
v_gene: TRBV6-5
CDR3nt: TGTGCCAGCAGTTACTCAGGGACTCCTAGTTTTGATGAAGCTTTCTTT
CDR3aa: CASSYSGTPSFDEAFF

d_gene: TRBD1
j_gene: TRBJ2-7
len: 15
abundance: .
v_gene: TRBV28
CDR3nt: TGTGCCAGCAGTTTAGCCGGACAGGGGGCTATAGAGCAGTACTTC
CDR3aa: CASSLAGQGAIEQYF

d_gene: TRBD1
j_gene: TRBJ2-4
len: 18
abundance: .
v_gene: TRBV19
CDR3nt: TGTGCCAGTAGCCCAATAGGGGCATCAGGGGGCAGAAGTTACATTCAGTACTTC
CDR3aa: CASSPIGASGGRSYIQYF

d_gene: .
j_gene: TRBJ2-3
len: 12
abundance: .
v_gene: TRBV7-3
CDR3nt: TGTGCCAGCAGCCTAACTCGGGATACGCAGTATTTT
CDR3aa: CASSLTRDTQYF

d_gene: .
j_gene: TRBJ2-3
len: 12
abundance: .
v_gene: TRBV7-9
CDR3nt: TGTGCCAGCAGCTCCTTTACAGATACGCAGTATTTT
CDR3aa: CASSSFTDTQYF

d_gene: TRBD1
j_gene: TRBJ2-5
len: 13
abundance: .
v_gene: TRBV11-3
CDR3nt: TGTGCCAGCAGCTCAGGACAGGCGGAGACCCAGTACTTC
CDR3aa: CASSSGQAETQYF

d_gene: TRBD1
j_gene: TRBJ1-1
len: 13
abundance: .
v_gene: TRBV29-1
CDR3nt: TGCAGCGTTGAGGGGACAGGGAATACTGAAGCTTTCTTT
CDR3aa: CSVEGTGNTEAFF

d_gene: TRBD2
j_gene: TRBJ2-7
len: 14
abundance: few
v_gene: TRBV11-3
CDR3nt: TGTGCCAGCAGGTTTACCGGGACTAGCAACGAGCAGTACTTC
CDR3aa: CASRFTGTSNEQYF

d_gene: TRBD2
j_gene: TRBJ2-1
len: 15
abundance: .
v_gene: TRBV11-1
CDR3nt: TGTGCCAGCAGCTTAGTAGCGGGTGGTTACAATGAGCAGTTCTTC
CDR3aa: CASSLVAGGYNEQFF

d_gene: TRBD1
j_gene: TRBJ2-5
len: 16
abundance: .
v_gene: TRBV27
CDR3nt: TGTGCCAGCAGTTTCTCCGGGACAGGGGGAGTCGAGACCCAGTACTTC
CDR3aa: CASSFSGTGGVETQYF

d_gene: .
j_gene: TRBJ1-4
len: 14
abundance: .
v_gene: TRBV27
CDR3nt: TGTGCCAGCAGCTCAGGGCCCACTTATGAAAAACTGTTTTTT
CDR3aa: CASSSGPTYEKLFF

d_gene: .
j_gene: TRBJ1-6
len: 12
abundance: few
v_gene: TRBV28
CDR3nt: TGTGCCAGCAGCCAACAAAATTCACCCCTCCACTTT
CDR3aa: CASSQQNSPLHF

d_gene: .
j_gene: TRBJ1-6
len: 14
abundance: few
v_gene: TRBV5-4
CDR3nt: TGTGCCAGCAGCTTGGAGACAGAGAATTCACCCCTCCACTTT
CDR3aa: CASSLETENSPLHF

d_gene: TRBD1
j_gene: TRBJ1-2
len: 12
abundance: .
v_gene: TRBV5-6
CDR3nt: TGTGCCAGCAGCATACGGACAGGGCGCTACACCTTC
CDR3aa: CASSIRTGRYTF

d_gene: .
j_gene: TRBJ1-1
len: 13
abundance: .
v_gene: TRBV11-2
CDR3nt: TGTGCCAGCAGCCTCACAGGGAACACTGAAGCTTTCTTT
CDR3aa: CASSLTGNTEAFF

d_gene: TRBD1
j_gene: TRBJ2-7
len: 15
abundance: .
v_gene: TRBV10-3
CDR3nt: TGTGCCATCAGTGGTGTCGACAGGGGGCACGACGAGCAGTACTTC
CDR3aa: CAISGVDRGHDEQYF

d_gene: .
j_gene: TRBJ2-3
len: 14
abundance: few
v_gene: TRBV29-1
CDR3nt: TGCAGCGGGAACCACCAGGGAACCACAGATACGCAGTATTTT
CDR3aa: CSGNHQGTTDTQYF

d_gene: TRBD1
j_gene: TRBJ2-2
len: 15
abundance: .
v_gene: TRBV7-9
CDR3nt: TGTGCCAGCAGCCCGAGACAGGGGGCGACCGGGGAGCTGTTTTTT
CDR3aa: CASSPRQGATGELFF

d_gene: TRBD1
j_gene: TRBJ2-6
len: 18
abundance: .
v_gene: TRBV11-3
CDR3nt: TGTGCCAGCAGCTTAGGGAAAGGGGGCTCGCCTGGGGCCAACGTCCTGACTTTC
CDR3aa: CASSLGKGGSPGANVLTF

d_gene: TRBD1
j_gene: TRBJ1-1
len: 15
abundance: once
v_gene: TRBV28
CDR3nt: TGTGCCAGCAGTGGGGGACAGGCGGGTGGCACTGAAGCTTTCTTT
CDR3aa: CASSGGQAGGTEAFF

d_gene: TRBD1
j_gene: TRBJ2-7
len: 14
abundance: .
v_gene: TRBV7-2
CDR3nt: TGTGCCAGCAGCCCTGACAGGGTTAGACACGAGCAGTACTTC
CDR3aa: CASSPDRVRHEQYF

d_gene: .
j_gene: TRBJ1-5
len: 13
abundance: few
v_gene: TRBV19
CDR3nt: TGTGCCAGTGCCACAGAGAGCAATCAGCCCCAGCATTTT
CDR3aa: CASATESNQPQHF

d_gene: .
j_gene: TRBJ2-5
len: 17
abundance: .
v_gene: TRBV4-2
CDR3nt: TGTGCCAGCAGCCAAGTATACAGGAACTATCTCCAAGAGACCCAGTACTTC
CDR3aa: CASSQVYRNYLQETQYF

d_gene: TRBD2
j_gene: TRBJ2-7
len: 14
abundance: .
v_gene: TRBV7-8
CDR3nt: TGTGCCAGCAGCTTAGAGGGCGGGAGCTACGAGCAGTACTTC
CDR3aa: CASSLEGGSYEQYF

d_gene: .
j_gene: TRBJ1-2
len: 11
abundance: .
v_gene: TRBV28
CDR3nt: TGTGCCAGCAGTTCCGGGTATGGCTACACCTTC
CDR3aa: CASSSGYGYTF

d_gene: TRBD2
j_gene: TRBJ2-3
len: 16
abundance: .
v_gene: TRBV7-9
CDR3nt: TGTGCCAGCAGCCCTCCACTAGCGGGAGTGCGCGATACGCAGTATTTT
CDR3aa: CASSPPLAGVRDTQYF

d_gene: .
j_gene: TRBJ1-5
len: 12
abundance: few
v_gene: TRBV19
CDR3nt: TGTGCCAGTAGTATCGGAGGTCAGCCCCAGCATTTT
CDR3aa: CASSIGGQPQHF

d_gene: .
j_gene: TRBJ1-1
len: 13
abundance: .
v_gene: TRBV2
CDR3nt: TGTGCCAGCAGTGAGCAGGGGCGGACTGAAGCTTTCTTT
CDR3aa: CASSEQGRTEAFF

d_gene: .
j_gene: TRBJ2-5
len: 11
abundance: .
v_gene: TRBV6-6
CDR3nt: TGTGCCAGCAGGGGGCGGGAGACCCAGTACTTC
CDR3aa: CASRGRETQYF

d_gene: TRBD2
j_gene: TRBJ2-7
len: 15
abundance: .
v_gene: TRBV4-2
CDR3nt: TGTGCCAGCAGCCAAGAAGTGACTAGCGAAGGCGAGCAGTACTTC
CDR3aa: CASSQEVTSEGEQYF

d_gene: TRBD1
j_gene: TRBJ1-2
len: 15
abundance: .
v_gene: TRBV7-9
CDR3nt: TGTGCCAGCAGCTTGACAGGGGGCGCCAACTATGGCTACACCTTC
CDR3aa: CASSLTGGANYGYTF

d_gene: TRBD1
j_gene: TRBJ2-7
len: 18
abundance: .
v_gene: TRBV7-9
CDR3nt: TGTGCCAGCAGCTTATATCTCAGGGGGCTTGCCTTCTCCTACGAGCAGTACTTC
CDR3aa: CASSLYLRGLAFSYEQYF

d_gene: TRBD1
j_gene: TRBJ1-5
len: 14
abundance: .
v_gene: TRBV7-3
CDR3nt: TGTGCCAGCAGCTCGGGACAGCTCAATCAGCCCCAGCATTTT
CDR3aa: CASSSGQLNQPQHF

d_gene: TRBD2
j_gene: TRBJ2-7
len: 15
abundance: .
v_gene: TRBV11-3
CDR3nt: TGTGCCAGCAGCCGTCCGGGGAGCGGGAGCATCAAGCAGTACTTC
CDR3aa: CASSRPGSGSIKQYF

d_gene: .
j_gene: TRBJ1-4
len: 16
abundance: .
v_gene: TRBV7-8
CDR3nt: TGTGCCAGCAGCTTAGGAGGGACAAAGCGCCTTGAAAAACTGTTTTTT
CDR3aa: CASSLGGTKRLEKLFF

d_gene: .
j_gene: TRBJ2-7
len: 15
abundance: .
v_gene: TRBV5-5
CDR3nt: TGTGCCAGCAGACAGGGAACGGGAACACCCTACGAGCAGTACTTC
CDR3aa: CASRQGTGTPYEQYF

d_gene: TRBD2
j_gene: TRBJ2-3
len: 15
abundance: .
v_gene: TRBV9
CDR3nt: TGTGCCAGCAGCAAACTAGCGGGAAACACAGATACGCAGTATTTT
CDR3aa: CASSKLAGNTDTQYF